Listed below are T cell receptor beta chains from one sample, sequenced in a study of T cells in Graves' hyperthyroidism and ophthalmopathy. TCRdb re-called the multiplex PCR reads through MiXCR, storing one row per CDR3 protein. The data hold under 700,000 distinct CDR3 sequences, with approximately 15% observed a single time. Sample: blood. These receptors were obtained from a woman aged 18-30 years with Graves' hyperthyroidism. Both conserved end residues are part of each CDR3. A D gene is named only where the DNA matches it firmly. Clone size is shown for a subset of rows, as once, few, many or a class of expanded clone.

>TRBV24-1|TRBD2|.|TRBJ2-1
TGTGCCACCAGTGACCGGACGGGACTAGCGGGATCCAATGAGCAGTTCTTC
CATSDRTGLAGSNEQFF
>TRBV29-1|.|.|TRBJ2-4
TGCAGCGGGGGGGTAGCCAAAAACATTCAGTACTTC
CSGGVAKNIQYF
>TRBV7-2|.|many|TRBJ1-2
TGTGCCAGCAGCTCCAGACAGAGGGCCAACTATGGCTACACCTTC
CASSSRQRANYGYTF
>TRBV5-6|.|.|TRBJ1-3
TGTGCCAGCAGCTTGGGATTGGGGCGCTCTGGAAACACCATATATTTT
CASSLGLGRSGNTIYF
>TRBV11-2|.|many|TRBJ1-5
TGTGCCAGCAGCTTAGTTTCCCACGGACCCCAGCATTTT
CASSLVSHGPQHF
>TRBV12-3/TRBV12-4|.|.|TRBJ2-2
TGTGCCAGCGGAGTGGGGGGTTGGACGAACACCGGGGAGCTGTTTTTT
CASGVGGWTNTGELFF
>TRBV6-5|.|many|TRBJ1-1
TGTGCCAGCAGTTACTCGTGGAGGGACACTGAAGCTTTCTTT
CASSYSWRDTEAFF
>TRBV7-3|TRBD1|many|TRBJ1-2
TGTGCCAGCAGACGTCAGGGAGGGGACAGGTGGGGAGGCTACACCTTC
CASRRQGGDRWGGYTF
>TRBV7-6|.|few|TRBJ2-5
TGTGCCAGCAGCCCCGACAGAACCCAAGAGACCCAGTACTTC
CASSPDRTQETQYF
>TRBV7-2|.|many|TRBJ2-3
TGTGCCAGCAGCTTGGTAGGGCAGCCAGATACGCAGTATTTT
CASSLVGQPDTQYF
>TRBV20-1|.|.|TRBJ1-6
TGCAGTGCTAGAGTAGGGGTTGGTTCACCCCTCCACTTT
CSARVGVGSPLHF
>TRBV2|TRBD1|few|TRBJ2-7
TGTGCCAGCAGGCCTTCGGGACAGGGGGCATACGAGCAGTACTTC
CASRPSGQGAYEQYF
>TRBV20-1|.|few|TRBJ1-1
TGCAGTGTTGCGGACGGTGAAGCTTTCTTT
CSVADGEAFF
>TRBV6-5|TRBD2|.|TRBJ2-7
TGTGCCAGCAGTTACCGGGAGCGGGAGGGCCGGTACGAGCAGTACTTC
CASSYREREGRYEQYF
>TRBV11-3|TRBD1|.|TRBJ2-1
TGTGCCAGCAGCTTAGACGCCAGGGGGTATGGGCCCTCCTACAATGAGCAGTTCTTC
CASSLDARGYGPSYNEQFF
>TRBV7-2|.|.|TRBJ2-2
TGTGCCAGCAGCTTAGATGCATCGGTCCCCGGGGAGCTGTTTTTT
CASSLDASVPGELFF
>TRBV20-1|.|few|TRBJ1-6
TGCAGTGCTAGCGCTTCAGGGAAGGGGTCACCCCTCCACTTT
CSASASGKGSPLHF
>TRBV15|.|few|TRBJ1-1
TGTGCCACCAGCGGCACTCGGAACACTGAAGCTTTCTTT
CATSGTRNTEAFF
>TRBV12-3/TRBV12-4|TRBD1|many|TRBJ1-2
TGTGCCAGCAGTTCACCGGGACAGGGGTTCTATGGCTACACCTTC
CASSSPGQGFYGYTF
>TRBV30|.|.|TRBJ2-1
TGTGCCTGGAGTGAAGGCAGGGGATTGCGCAATGAGCAGTTCTTC
CAWSEGRGLRNEQFF
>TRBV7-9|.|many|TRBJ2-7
TGTGCCAGCAGCTTACGGGGCCCGACGTCCAGCGAGCAGTACTTC
CASSLRGPTSSEQYF
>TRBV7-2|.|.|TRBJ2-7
TGTGCCAGCAGCCTCATAGGTAGGACCCCCGTCAAGCAGTACTTC
CASSLIGRTPVKQYF
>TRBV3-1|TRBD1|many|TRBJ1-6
TGTGCCAGCAGCACACAGGGGGCGAATTCACCCCTCCACTTT
CASSTQGANSPLHF
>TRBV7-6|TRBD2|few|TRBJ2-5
TGTGCCAGCAGCTTAGGGCTCCCCAAGCGGGGGGCCCAAGAGACCCAGTACTTC
CASSLGLPKRGAQETQYF
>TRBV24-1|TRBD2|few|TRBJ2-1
TGTGCCACCGGTGACCGGACTAGCGGACCCTACAATGAGCAGTTCTTC
CATGDRTSGPYNEQFF
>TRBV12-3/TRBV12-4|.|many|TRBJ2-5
TGTGCCAGCAGCGAGGACAGTCTAGAGACCCAGTACTTC
CASSEDSLETQYF
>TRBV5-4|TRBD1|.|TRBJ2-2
TGTGCCAGCAGCTTGGGGGGGACAGGGGACACCGGGGAGCTGTTTTTT
CASSLGGTGDTGELFF
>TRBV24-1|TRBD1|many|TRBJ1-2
TGTGCCACCAGTGATGTGGACAGGGCGGGAGGCTACACCTTC
CATSDVDRAGGYTF
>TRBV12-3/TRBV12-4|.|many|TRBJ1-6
TGTGCCAGCACTACCCTAATTCGGGGGACCGTCTATAATTCACCCCTCCACTTT
CASTTLIRGTVYNSPLHF
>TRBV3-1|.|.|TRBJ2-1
TGTGCCAGCAGCCTGACCGGGACTTGGCGGTTCTTC
CASSLTGTWRFF
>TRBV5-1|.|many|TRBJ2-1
TGCGCCAGCAGCTTGTTCGGCCAAGGGAATGAGCAGTTCTTC
CASSLFGQGNEQFF
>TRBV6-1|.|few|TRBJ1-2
TGTGCCAGCATTCCGGACATGGCAAAGCGTGGCTACACCTTC
CASIPDMAKRGYTF